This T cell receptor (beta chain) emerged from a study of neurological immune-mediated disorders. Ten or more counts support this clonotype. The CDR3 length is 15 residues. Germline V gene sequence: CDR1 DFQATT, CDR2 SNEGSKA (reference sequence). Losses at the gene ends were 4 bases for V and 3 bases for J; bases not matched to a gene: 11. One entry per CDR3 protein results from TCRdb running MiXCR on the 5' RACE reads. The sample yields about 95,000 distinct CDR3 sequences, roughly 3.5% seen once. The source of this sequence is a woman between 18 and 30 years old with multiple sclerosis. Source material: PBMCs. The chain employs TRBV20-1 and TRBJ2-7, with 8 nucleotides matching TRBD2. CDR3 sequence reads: CSATAHSGEYYEQYF. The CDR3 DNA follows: TGCAGTGCTACAGCTCATAGCGGGGAATACTACGAGCAGTACTTC.